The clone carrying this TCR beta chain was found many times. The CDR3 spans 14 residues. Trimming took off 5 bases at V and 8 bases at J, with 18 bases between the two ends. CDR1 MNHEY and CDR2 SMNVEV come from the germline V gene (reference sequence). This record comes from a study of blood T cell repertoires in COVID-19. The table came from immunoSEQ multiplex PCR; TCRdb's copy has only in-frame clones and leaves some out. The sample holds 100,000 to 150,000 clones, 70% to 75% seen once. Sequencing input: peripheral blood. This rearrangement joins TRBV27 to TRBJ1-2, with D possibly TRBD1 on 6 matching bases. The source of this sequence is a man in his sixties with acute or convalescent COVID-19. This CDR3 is CASSLGGSYGGYTF. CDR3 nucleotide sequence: TGTGCCAGCAGTCTAGGGGGTTCCTATGGGGGCTACACCTTC.